This TCR beta chain was identified in a study of vaccination and CD4 T cells after COVID-19. Study background: Following dose two, a median around 70 days (range 14 to 241) passed before post-vaccine samples were taken. Each control culture was treated with a CEFX pool, an HIV-1 Nef pool, or no peptide.

Points on this clonotype: Its antigen remains unknown.

This CDR3 contains 17 residues. The germline V gene encodes CDR1 DFQATT and CDR2 SNEGSKA (reference sequence). V gave up 0 bases and J gave up 2 bases; unmatched junction bases: 4. Sequencing of the DNA from cultured CD4+ T cells was carried out with the Oncomine TCR Beta short-read assay. Each CDR3 protein is one row after TCRdb ran MiXCR on the PCR reads. In the table there are about 7,100 distinct CDR3 sequences, roughly 67% of which are singletons. Treatment of the sample: roughly ten-day PBMC culture with coronavirus spike peptide pools or control peptides (ViraFEST assay). Under the ViraFEST approach, antigen-specific T cells were expanded with peptide pools and TCRs subsequently sequenced. Cell culture was performed with a few million PBMCs per well in the presence of around 9.4 IU/ml IL-2 and roughly 9.7 ug/ml peptide pools.

This TCR came from a human donor who had recovered from COVID-19. The gene calls are TRBV20-1 and TRBJ2-5, with 15 positions matching TRBD2. Sequencing used CD4+ T cells from blood, cultured in vitro. The CDR3 DNA follows: TGCAGTGCTAGAGATTTGGGACTAGCGGGGGGACAAGAGACCCAGTACTTC. Protein sequence: CSARDLGLAGGQETQYF.